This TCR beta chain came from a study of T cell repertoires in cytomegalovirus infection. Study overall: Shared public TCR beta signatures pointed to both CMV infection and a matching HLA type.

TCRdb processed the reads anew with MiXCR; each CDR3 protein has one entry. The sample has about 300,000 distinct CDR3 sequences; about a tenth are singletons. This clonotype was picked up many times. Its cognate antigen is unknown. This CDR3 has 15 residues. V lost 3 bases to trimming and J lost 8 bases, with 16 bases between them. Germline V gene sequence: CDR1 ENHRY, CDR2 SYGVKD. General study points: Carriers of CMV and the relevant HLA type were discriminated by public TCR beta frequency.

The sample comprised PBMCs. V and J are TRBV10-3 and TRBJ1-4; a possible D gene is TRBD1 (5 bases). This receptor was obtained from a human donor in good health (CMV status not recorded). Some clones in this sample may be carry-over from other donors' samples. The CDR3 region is CAISEGASVGEKLFF. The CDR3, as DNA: TGTGCCATCAGTGAAGGGGCCTCGGTCGGGGAAAAACTGTTTTTT.